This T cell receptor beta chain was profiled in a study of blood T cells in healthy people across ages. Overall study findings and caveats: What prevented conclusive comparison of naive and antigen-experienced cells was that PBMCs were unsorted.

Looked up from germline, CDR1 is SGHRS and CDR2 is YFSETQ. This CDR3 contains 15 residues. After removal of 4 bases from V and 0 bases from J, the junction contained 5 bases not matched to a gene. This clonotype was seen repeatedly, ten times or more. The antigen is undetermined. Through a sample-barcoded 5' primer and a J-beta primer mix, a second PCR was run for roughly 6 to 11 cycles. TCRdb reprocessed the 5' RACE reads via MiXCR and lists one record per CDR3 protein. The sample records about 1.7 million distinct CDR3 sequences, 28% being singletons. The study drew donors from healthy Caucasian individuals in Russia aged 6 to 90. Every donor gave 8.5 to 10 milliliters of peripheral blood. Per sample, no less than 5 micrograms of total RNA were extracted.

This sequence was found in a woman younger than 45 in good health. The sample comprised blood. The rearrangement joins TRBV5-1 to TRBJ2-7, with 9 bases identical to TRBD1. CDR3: CASSRTGAFSYEQYF. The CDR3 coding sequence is TGCGCCAGCAGCCGGACAGGGGCCTTCTCCTACGAGCAGTACTTC.